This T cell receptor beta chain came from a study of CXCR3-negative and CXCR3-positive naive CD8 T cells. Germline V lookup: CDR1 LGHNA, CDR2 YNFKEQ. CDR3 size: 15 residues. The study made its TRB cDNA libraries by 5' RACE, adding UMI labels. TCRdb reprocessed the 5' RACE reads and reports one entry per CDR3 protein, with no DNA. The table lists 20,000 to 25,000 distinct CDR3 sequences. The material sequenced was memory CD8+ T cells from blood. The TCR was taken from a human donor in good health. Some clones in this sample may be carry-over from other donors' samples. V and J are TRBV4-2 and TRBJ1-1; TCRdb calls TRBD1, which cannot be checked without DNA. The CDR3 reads CASSQQLGVNTEAFF.